One T cell receptor (beta chain) is described in this entry. The antigen remains undetermined. These data belong to a study of identical twins. One entry per CDR3 protein, called by TCRdb with MiXCR from the 5' RACE reads. The sample holds some 500,000 distinct CDR3 sequences, 13% to 15% seen once. The CDR3 is 14 residues long. Trimming pared 6 bases from V and 2 bases from J, leaving 13 bases between. Germline values: CDR1 ENHRY, CDR2 SYGVKD. Whole-study findings and limits: With abundant cord blood beta clonotypes, insertions were fewer; memory repertoires showed no such pattern.

A further study also used this sample, focusing on yellow fever vaccine responses in identical twins.

The sample consisted of CD4+ T cells sorted from blood. The chain is built from TRBV10-3 and TRBJ2-5; D remains ambiguous. This clonotype was sampled from a woman under 30 in good health. CDR3 residues: CAISPAPQQETQYF. The CDR3, as DNA: TGTGCCATCAGCCCCGCTCCCCAGCAAGAGACCCAGTACTTC.